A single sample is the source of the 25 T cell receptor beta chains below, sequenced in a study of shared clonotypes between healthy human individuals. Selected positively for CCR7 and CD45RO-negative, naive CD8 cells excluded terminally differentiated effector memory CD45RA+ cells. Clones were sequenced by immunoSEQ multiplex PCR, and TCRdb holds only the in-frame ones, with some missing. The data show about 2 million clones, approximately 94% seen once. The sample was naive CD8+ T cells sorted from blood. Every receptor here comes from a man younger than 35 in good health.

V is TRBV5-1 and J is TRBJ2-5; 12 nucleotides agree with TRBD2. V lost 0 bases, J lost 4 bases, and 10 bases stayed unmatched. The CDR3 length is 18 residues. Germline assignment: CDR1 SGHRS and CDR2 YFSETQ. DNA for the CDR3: TGCGCCAGCAGCTTGGAGGCGCTAGCGGGAGGGCCGTTAGAGACCCAGTACTTC. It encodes CASSLEALAGGPLETQYF.

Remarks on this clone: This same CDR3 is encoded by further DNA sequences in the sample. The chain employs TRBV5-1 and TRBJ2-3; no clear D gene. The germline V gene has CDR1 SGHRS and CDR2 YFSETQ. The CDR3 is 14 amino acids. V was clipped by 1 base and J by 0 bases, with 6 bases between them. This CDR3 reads CASSLTPSTDTQYF. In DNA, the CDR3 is TGCGCCAGCAGCTTGACACCAAGCACAGATACGCAGTATTTT.

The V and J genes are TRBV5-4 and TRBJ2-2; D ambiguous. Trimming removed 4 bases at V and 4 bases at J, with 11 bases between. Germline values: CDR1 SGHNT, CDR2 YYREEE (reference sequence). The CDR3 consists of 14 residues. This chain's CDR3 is CASSDKGSTGELFF. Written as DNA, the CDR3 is TGTGCCAGCAGCGATAAGGGATCCACCGGGGAGCTGTTTTTT.

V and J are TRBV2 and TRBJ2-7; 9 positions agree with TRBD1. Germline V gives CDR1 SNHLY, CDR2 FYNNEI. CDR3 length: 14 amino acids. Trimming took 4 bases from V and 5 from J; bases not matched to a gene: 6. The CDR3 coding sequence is TGTGCCAGCAGTGGACAGGGGGGGAAGGACGAGCAGTACTTC. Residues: CASSGQGGKDEQYF.

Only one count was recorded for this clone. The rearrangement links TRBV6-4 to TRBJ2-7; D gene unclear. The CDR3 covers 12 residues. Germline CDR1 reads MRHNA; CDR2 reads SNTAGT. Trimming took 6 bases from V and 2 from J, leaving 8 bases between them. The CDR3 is CASRKDTYEQYF. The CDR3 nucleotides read TGTGCCAGCAGAAAAGACACCTACGAGCAGTACTTC.

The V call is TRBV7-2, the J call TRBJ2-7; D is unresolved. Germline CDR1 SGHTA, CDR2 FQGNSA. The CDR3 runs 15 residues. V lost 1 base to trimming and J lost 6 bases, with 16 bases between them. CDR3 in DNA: TGTGCCAGCAGCTTAGGGCCCAAGGTCCCTTTCGAGCAGTACTTC. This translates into CASSLGPKVPFEQYF.

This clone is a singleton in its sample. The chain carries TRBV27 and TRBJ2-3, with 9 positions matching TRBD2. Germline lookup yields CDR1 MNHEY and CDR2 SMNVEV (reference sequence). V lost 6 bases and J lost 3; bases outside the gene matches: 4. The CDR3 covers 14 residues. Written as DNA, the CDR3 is TGTGCCAGCAGCGCTAGCGGGGTGACAGATACGCAGTATTTT. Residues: CASSASGVTDTQYF.

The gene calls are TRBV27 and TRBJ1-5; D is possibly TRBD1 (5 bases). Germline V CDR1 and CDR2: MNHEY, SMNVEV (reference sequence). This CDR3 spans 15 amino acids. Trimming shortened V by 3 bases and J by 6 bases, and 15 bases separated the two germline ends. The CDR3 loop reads CASSFVGRVGQPQHF. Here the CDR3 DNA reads TGTGCCAGCAGTTTCGTGGGCAGGGTGGGTCAGCCCCAGCATTTT.

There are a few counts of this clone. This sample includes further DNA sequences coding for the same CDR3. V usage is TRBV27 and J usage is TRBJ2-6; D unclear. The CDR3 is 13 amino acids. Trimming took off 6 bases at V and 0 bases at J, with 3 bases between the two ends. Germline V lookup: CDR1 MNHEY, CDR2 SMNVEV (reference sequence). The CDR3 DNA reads TGTGCCAGCAGCCTCTCTGGGGCCAACGTCCTGACTTTC. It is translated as CASSLSGANVLTF.

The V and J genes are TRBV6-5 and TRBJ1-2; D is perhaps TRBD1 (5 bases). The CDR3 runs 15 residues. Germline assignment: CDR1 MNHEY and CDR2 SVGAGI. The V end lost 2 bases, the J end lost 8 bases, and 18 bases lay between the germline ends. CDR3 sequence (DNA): TGTGCCAGCAGTTACAACGGGGGGTCAGTTCGCGGCTACACCTTC. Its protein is CASSYNGGSVRGYTF.

CDR3 sequence: CASSKDNEQFF. In DNA form, the CDR3 reads TGTGCCAGCAGCAAGGACAATGAGCAGTTCTTC. The chain couples TRBV5-4 to TRBJ2-1; D not certain. The V gene lost 4 bases and the J gene lost 5 bases, with 4 bases spanning the gap. The CDR3 is 11 residues long. The germline V gene encodes CDR1 SGHNT and CDR2 YYREEE (reference sequence).

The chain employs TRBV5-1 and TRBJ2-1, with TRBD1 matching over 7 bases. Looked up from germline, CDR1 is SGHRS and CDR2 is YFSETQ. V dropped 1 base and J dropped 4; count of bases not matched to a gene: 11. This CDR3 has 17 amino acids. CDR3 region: CASSLWAQGSGYNEQFF. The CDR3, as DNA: TGCGCCAGCAGCTTGTGGGCACAGGGGTCGGGGTACAATGAGCAGTTCTTC.

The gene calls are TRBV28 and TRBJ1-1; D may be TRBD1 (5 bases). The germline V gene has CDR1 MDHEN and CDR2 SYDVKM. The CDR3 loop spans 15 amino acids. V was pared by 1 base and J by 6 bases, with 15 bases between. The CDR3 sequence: CASSLFPRGDAEAFF. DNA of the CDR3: TGTGCCAGCAGTTTATTCCCCCGGGGCGACGCTGAAGCTTTCTTT.

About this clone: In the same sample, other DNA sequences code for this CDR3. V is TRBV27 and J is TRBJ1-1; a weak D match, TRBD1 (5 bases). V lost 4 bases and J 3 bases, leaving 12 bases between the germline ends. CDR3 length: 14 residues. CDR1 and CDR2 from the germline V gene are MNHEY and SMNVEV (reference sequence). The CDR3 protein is CASSSQGAYTEAFF. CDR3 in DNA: TGTGCCAGCAGTTCGCAGGGCGCGTACACTGAAGCTTTCTTT.

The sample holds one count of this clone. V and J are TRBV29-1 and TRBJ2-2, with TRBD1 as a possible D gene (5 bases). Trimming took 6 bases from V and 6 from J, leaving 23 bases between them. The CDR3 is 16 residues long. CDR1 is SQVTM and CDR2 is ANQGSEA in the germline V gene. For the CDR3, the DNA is TGCAGCGTGTGGATGGCCCTCCCGGACAAAGCCGGGGAGCTGTTTTTT. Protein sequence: CSVWMALPDKAGELFF.

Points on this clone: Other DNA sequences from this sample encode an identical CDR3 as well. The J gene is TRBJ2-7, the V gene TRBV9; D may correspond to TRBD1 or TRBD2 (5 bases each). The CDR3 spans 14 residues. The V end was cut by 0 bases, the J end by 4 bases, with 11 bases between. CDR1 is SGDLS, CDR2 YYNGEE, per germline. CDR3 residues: CASSVGGERYEQYF. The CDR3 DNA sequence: TGTGCCAGCAGCGTAGGAGGGGAGAGGTACGAGCAGTACTTC.

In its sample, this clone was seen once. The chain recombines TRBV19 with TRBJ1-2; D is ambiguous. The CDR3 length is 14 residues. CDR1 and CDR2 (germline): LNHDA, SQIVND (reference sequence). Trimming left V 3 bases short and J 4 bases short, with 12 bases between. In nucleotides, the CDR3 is TGTGCCAGTAGTATTTCTTCTGGGGTCTATGGCTACACCTTC. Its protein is CASSISSGVYGYTF.

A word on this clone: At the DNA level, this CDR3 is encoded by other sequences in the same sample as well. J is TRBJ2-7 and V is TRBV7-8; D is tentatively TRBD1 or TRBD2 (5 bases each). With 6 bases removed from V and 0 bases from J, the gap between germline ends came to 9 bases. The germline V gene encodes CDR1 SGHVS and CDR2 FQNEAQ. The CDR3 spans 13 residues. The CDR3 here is CASSWDGSYEQYF. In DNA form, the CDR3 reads TGTGCCAGCAGTTGGGACGGCTCCTACGAGCAGTACTTC. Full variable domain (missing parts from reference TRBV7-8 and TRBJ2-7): GAGVSQSPRYKVAKRGQDVALRCDPISGHVSLFWYQQALGQGPEFLTYFQNEAQLDKSGLPSDRFFAERPEGSVSTLKIQRTQQEDSAVYLCASSWDGSYEQYFGPGTRLTVT.

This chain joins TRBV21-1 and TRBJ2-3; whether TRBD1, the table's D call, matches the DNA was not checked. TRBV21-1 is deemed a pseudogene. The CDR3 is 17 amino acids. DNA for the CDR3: TGTGCCAGCAGCAAGAAATGCGGGACAGACAGCACAGATACGCAGTATTTT. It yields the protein CASSKKCGTDSTDTQYF.

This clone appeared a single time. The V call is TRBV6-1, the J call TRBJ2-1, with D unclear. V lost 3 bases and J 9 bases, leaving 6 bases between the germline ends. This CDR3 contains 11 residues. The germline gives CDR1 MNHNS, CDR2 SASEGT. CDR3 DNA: TGTGCCAGCAGTGACACTATTGAGCAGTTCTTC. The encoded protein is CASSDTIEQFF.

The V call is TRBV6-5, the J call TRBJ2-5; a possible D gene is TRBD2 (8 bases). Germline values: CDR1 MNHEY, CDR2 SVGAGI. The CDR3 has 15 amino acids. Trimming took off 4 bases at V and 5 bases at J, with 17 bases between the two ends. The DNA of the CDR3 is TGTGCCAGCAGTTCTAGCGGGTCACAGGGGGAGACCCAGTACTTC. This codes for CASSSSGSQGETQYF.

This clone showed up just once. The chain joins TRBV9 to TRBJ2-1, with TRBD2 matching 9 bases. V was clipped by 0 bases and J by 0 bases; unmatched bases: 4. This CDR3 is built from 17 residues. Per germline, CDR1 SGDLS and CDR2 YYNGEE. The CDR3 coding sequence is TGTGCCAGCAGCGTAGAGCGACTAGCGGACTCCTACAATGAGCAGTTCTTC. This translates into CASSVERLADSYNEQFF.

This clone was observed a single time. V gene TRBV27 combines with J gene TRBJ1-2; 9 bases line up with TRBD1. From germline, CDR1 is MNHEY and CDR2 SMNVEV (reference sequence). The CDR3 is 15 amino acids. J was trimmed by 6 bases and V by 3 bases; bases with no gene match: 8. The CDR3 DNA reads TGTGCCAGCAGTTTCTCACCTACAGGGGGCGATGGCTACACCTTC. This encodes CASSFSPTGGDGYTF.

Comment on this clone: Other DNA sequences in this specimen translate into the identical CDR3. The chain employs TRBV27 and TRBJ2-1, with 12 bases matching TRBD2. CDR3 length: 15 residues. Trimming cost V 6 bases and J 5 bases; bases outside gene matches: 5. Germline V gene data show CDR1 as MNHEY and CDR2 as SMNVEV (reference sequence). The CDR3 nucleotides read TGTGCCAGCAGCCCGACTAGCGGGGGTGACAATGAGCAGTTCTTC. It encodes CASSPTSGGDNEQFF.

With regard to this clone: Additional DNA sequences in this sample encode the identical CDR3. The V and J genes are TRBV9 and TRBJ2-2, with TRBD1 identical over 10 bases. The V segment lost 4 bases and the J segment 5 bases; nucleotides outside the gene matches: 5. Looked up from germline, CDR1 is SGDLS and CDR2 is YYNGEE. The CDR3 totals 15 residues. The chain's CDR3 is CASSPWTGGTGELFF. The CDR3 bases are TGTGCCAGCAGCCCCTGGACAGGGGGGACCGGGGAGCTGTTTTTT.